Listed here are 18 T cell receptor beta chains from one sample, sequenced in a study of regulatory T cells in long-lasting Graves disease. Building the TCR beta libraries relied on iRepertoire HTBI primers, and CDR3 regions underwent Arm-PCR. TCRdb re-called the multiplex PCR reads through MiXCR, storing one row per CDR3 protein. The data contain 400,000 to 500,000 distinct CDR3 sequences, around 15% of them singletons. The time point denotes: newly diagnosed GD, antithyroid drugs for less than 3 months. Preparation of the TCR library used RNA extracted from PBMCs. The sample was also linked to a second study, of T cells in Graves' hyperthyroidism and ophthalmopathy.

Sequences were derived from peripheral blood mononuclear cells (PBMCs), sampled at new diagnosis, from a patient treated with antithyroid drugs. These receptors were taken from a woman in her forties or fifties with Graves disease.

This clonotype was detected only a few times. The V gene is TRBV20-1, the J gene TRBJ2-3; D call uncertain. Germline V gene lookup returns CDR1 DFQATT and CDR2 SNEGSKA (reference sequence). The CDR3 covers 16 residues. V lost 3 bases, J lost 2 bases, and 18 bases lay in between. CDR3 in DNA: TGCAGTGCTAGCAGTCTCGAGAGACGGAACACAGATACGCAGTATTTT. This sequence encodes CSASSLERRNTDTQYF.

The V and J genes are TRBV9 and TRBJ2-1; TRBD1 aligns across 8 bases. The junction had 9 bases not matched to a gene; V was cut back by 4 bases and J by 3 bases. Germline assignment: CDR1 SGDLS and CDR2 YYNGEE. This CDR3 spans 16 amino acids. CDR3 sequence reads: CASSQGTGAYYNEQFF. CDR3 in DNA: TGTGCCAGCAGCCAGGGGACAGGAGCCTACTACAATGAGCAGTTCTTC. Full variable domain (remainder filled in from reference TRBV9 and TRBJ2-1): DSGVTQTPKHLITATGQRVTLRCSPRSGDLSVYWYQQSLDQGLQFLIQYYNGEERAKGNILERFSAQQFPDLHSELNLSSLELGDSALYFCASSQGTGAYYNEQFFGPGTRLTVL.

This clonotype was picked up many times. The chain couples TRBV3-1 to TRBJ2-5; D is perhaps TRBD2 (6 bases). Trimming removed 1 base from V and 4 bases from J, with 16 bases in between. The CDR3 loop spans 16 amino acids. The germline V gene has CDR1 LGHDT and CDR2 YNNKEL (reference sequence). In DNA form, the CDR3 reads TGTGCCAGCAGCCAAGCCCGGGAGCGAAGGAGAGAGACCCAGTACTTC. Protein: CASSQARERRRETQYF.

CDR3 coding DNA: TGTGCCAGCAGTGAGGGGGGGGTCGTAGAACTTAATGAAAAACTGTTTTTT. Translation gives CASSEGGVVELNEKLFF. The genes are TRBV28 and TRBJ1-4; TRBD1 is a possible D gene (6 bases). From germline, CDR1 is MDHEN and CDR2 SYDVKM. CDR3 length equals 17 residues. The V end lost 5 bases, the J end lost 4 bases, and 20 bases lay between the germline ends.

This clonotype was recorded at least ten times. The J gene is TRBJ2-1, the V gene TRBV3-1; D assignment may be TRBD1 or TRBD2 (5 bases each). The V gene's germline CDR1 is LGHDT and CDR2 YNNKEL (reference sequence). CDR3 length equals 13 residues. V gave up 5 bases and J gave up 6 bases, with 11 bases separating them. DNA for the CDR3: TGTGCCAGCAGCGTTCCGGGGCCCAATGAGCAGTTCTTC. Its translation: CASSVPGPNEQFF.

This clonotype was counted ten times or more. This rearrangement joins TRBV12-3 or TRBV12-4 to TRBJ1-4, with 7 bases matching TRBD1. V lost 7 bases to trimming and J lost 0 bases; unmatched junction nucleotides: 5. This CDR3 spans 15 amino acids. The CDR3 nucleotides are TGTGCCAGCACCATTCAGGGGGCAACTAATGAAAAACTGTTTTTT. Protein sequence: CASTIQGATNEKLFF.

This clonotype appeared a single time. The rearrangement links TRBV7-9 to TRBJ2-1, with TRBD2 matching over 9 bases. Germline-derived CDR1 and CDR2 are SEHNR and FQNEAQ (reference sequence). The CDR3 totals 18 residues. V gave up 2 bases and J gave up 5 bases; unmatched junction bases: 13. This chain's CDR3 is CASSLTSRPSGAHNEQFF. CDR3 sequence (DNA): TGTGCCAGCAGCTTAACCTCCCGGCCTAGCGGGGCCCACAATGAGCAGTTCTTC.

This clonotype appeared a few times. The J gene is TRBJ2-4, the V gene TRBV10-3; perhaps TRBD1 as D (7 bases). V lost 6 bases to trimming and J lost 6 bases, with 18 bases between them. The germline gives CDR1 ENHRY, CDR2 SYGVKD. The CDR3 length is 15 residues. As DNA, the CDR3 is TGTGCCATCAGCGGAGGAGGGGGCGCGGGAAACATTCAGTACTTC. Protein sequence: CAISGGGGAGNIQYF.

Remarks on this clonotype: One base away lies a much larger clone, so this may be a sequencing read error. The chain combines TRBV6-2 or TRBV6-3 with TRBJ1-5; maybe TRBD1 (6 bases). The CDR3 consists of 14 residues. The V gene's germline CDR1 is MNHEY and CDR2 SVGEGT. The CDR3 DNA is TGTGCCAGCAGCGGACAGCTGAGCAATCTGCCCCAGCATTTT. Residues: CASSGQLSNLPQHF.

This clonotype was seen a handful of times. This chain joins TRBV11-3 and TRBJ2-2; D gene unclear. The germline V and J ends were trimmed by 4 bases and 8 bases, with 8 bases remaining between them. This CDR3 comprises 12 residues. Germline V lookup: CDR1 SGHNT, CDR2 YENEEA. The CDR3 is CASSYQEGELFF. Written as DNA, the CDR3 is TGTGCCAGCAGCTATCAAGAGGGGGAGCTGTTTTTT.

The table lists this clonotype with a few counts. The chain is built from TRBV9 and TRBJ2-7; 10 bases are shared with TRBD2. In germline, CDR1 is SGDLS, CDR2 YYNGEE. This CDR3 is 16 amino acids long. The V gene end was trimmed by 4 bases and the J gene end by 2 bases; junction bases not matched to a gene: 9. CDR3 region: CASSPYSGRAPYEQYF. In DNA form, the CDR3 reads TGTGCCAGCAGCCCCTACAGCGGGAGGGCCCCCTACGAGCAGTACTTC.

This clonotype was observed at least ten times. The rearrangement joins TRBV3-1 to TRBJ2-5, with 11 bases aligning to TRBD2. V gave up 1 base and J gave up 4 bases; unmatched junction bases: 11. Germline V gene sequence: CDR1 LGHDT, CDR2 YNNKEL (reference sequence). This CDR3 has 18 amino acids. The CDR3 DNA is TGTGCCAGCAGCCAAGGTAGATGGACTAGCGGGCAGGGAGAGACCCAGTACTTC. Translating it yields CASSQGRWTSGQGETQYF.

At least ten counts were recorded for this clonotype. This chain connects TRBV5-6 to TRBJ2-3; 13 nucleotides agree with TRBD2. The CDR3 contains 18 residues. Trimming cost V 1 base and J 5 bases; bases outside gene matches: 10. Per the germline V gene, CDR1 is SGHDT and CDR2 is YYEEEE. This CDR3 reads CASSLTSGLAGVVDTQYF. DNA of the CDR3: TGTGCCAGCAGCTTGACTTCCGGACTAGCGGGAGTCGTAGATACGCAGTATTTT.

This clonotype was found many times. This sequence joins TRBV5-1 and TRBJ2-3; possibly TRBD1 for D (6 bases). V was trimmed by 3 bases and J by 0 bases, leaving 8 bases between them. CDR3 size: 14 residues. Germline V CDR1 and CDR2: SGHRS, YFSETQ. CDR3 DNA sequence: TGCGCCAGCAGCTACAGGGAAAGCACAGATACGCAGTATTTT. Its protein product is CASSYRESTDTQYF.

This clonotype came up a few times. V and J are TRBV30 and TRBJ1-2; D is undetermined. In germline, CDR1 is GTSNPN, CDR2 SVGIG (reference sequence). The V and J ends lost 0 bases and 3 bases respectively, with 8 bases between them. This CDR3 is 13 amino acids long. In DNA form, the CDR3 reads TGTGCCTGGAGTGTAGGGATACACTATGGCTACACCTTC. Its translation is CAWSVGIHYGYTF.

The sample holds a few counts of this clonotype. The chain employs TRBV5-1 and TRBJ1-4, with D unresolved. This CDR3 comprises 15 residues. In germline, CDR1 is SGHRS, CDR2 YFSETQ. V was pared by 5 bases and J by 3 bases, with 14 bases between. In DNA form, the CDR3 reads TGCGCCAGCAGAAGGGATCTTACAGCTAATGAAAAACTGTTTTTT. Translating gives CASRRDLTANEKLFF.

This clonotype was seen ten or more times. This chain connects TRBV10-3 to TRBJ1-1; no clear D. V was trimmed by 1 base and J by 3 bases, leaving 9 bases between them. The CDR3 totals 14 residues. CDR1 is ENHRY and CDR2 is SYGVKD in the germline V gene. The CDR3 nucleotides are TGTGCCATCAGTGAGTACCTAGAAGACACTGAAGCTTTCTTT. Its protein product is CAISEYLEDTEAFF.

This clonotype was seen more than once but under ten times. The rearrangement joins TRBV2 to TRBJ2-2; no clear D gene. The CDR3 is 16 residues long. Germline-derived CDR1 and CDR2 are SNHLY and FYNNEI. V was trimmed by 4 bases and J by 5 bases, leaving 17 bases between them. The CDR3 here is CASSATVLAATGELFF. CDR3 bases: TGTGCCAGCAGTGCGACGGTTTTGGCAGCTACCGGGGAGCTGTTTTTT.